This TCR beta chain was profiled in a study of blood T cell repertoires in COVID-19. Participant age was about 18 to 95 years, and participants resided in roughly 25 US areas. Germline V gene data show CDR1 as LGHDT and CDR2 as YNNKEL (reference sequence). V was trimmed by 4 bases and J by 10 bases, leaving 10 bases between them. The length of the CDR3 is 11 residues. Only in-frame clones appear in the TCRdb table, and some are missing; sequencing was by immunoSEQ multiplex PCR. Counted here are 200,000 to 250,000 clones, around 88% occurring once; the ten biggest clones make up under 15%. Input material: PBMCs or T cells enriched from blood (not recorded which). The chain combines TRBV3-1 (or the pseudogene TRBV3-2) with TRBJ1-1; D is uncertain. This receptor was obtained from a woman between 50 and 59 years old with acute COVID-19. The CDR3, as DNA: TGTGCCAGCAGCCCTGGCGAGGGAGCTTTCTTT. Its translation: CASSPGEGAFF.